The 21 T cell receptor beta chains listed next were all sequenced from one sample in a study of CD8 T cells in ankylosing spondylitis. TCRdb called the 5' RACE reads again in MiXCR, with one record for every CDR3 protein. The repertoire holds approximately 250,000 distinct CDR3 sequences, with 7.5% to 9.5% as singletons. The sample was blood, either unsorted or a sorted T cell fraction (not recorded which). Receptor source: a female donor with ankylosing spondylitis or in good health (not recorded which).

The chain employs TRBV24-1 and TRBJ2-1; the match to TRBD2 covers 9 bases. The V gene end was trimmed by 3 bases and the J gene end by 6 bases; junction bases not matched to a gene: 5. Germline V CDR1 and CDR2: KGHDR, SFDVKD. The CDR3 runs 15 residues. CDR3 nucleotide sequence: TGTGCCACCAGTGATCCGCGGGAGGGCCGCAATGAGCAGTTCTTC. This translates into CATSDPREGRNEQFF.

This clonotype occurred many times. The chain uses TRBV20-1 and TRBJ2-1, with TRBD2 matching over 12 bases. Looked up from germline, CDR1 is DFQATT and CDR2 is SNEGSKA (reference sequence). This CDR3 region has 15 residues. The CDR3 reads CRAPSSGRARNEQFF. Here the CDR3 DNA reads TGCAGGGCCCCCTCTAGCGGGAGGGCCAGGAATGAGCAGTTCTTC.

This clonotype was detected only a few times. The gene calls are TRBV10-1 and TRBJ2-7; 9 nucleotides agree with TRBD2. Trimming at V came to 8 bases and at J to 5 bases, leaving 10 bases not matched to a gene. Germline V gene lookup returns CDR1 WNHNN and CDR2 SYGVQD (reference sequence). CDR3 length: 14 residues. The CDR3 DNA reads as TGCGCCAGCTCTCTAAGCGGGAGGCCCCACGAGCAGTACTTC. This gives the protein CASSLSGRPHEQYF.

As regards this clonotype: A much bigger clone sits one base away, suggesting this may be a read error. The CDR3 DNA reads TGTGCCAGCAGTGCCCGGTACAATGAGCAGTTCTTC. Translation: CASSARYNEQFF. This chain joins TRBV6-1 and TRBJ2-1; D remains unclear. Germline lookup yields CDR1 MNHNS and CDR2 SASEGT. The CDR3 sequence is 12 residues long. Trimming took off 4 bases at V and 4 bases at J, with 5 bases between the two ends.

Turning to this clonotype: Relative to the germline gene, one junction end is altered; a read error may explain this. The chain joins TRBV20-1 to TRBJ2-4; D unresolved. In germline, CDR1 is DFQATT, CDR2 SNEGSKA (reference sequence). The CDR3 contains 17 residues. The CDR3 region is CCATYQLRMLAKNIQYF. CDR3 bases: TGCTGTGCTACCTACCAGCTTAGGATGCTAGCCAAAAACATTCAGTACTTC.

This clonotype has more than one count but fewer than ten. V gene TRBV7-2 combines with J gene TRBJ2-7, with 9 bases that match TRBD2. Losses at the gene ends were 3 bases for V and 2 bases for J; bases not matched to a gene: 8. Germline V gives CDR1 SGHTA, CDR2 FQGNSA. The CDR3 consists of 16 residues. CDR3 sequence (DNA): TGTGCCAGCAGCTTGGTTGGGGCTAGCGGGGCCTACGAGCAGTACTTC. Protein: CASSLVGASGAYEQYF.

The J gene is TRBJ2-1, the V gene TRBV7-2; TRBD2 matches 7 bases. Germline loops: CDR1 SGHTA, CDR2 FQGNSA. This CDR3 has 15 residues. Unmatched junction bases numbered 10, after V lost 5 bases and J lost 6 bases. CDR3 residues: CASSTRLAGTNEQFF. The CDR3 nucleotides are TGTGCCAGCAGCACCCGACTAGCAGGTACCAATGAGCAGTTCTTC.

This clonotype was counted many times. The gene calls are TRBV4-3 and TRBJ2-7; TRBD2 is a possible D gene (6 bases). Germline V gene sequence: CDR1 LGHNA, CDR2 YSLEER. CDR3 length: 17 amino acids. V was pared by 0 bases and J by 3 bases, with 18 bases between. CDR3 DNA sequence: TGCGCCAGCAGCCAAGATTCGATACGGGAGAACGGCTACGAGCAGTACTTC. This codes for CASSQDSIRENGYEQYF.

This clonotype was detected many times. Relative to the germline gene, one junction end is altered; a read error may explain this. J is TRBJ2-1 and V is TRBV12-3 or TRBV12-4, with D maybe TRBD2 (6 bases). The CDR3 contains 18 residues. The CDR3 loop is CASSLGTLDPWIYNEQFF. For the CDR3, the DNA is TGTGCCAGCAGCTTAGGGACTCTTGATCCGTGGATCTACAATGAGCAGTTCTTC.

The CDR3 region has the DNA TGTGCCAGCAGCTTATCTCCCTCCAGCTCCTACGAGCAGTACTTC. It is translated as CASSLSPSSSYEQYF. The chain is built from TRBV7-9 and TRBJ2-7, with no clear D. Germline V lookup: CDR1 SEHNR, CDR2 FQNEAQ (reference sequence). The CDR3 loop spans 15 amino acids. With 2 bases removed from V and 0 bases from J, the gap between germline ends came to 11 bases.

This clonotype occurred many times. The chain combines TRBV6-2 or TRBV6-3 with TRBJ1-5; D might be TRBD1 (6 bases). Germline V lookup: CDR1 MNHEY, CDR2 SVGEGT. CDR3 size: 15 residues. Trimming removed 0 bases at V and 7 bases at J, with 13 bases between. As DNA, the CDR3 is TGTGCCAGCAGTTACTCGAGTGGGGGCTGGCAGCCCCAGCATTTT. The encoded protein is CASSYSSGGWQPQHF.

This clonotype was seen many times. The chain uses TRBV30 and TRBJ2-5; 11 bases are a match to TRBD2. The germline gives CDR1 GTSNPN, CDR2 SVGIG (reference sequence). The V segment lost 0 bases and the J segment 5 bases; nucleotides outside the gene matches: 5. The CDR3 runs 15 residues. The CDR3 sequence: CAWSVVAGGPETQYF. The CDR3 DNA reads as TGTGCCTGGAGTGTAGTAGCGGGAGGGCCGGAGACCCAGTACTTC. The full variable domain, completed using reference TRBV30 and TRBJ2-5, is SQTIHQWPATLVQPVGSPLSLECTVEGTSNPNLYWYRQAAGRGLQLLFYSVGIGQISSEVPQNLSASRPQDRQFILSSKKLLLSDSGFYLCAWSVVAGGPETQYFGPGTRLLVL.

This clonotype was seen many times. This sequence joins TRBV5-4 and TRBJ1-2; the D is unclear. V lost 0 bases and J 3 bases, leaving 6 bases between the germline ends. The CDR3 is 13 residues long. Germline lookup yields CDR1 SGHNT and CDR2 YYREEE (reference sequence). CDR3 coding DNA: TGTGCCAGCAGCTTGGGTGGAGACTATGGCTACACCTTC. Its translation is CASSLGGDYGYTF. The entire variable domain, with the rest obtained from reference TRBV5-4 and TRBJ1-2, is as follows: ETGVTQSPTHLIKTRGQQVTLRCSSQSGHNTVSWYQQALGQGPQFIFQYYREEENGRGNFPPRFSGLQFPNYSSELNVNALELDDSALYLCASSLGGDYGYTFGSGTRLTVV.

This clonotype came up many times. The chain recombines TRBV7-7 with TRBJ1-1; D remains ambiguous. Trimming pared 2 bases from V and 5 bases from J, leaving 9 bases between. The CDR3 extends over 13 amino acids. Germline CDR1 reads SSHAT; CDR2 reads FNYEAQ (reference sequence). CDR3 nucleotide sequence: TGTGCCAGCAGCTTAAAGCCGGGGACTGAAGCTTTCTTT. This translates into CASSLKPGTEAFF.

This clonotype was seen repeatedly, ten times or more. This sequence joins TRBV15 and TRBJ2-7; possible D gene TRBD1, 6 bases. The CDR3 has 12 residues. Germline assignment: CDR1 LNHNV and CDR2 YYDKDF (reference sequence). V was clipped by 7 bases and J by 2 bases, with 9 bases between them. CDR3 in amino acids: CATMDSTYEQYF. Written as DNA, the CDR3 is TGTGCCACCATGGACAGTACCTACGAGCAGTACTTC.

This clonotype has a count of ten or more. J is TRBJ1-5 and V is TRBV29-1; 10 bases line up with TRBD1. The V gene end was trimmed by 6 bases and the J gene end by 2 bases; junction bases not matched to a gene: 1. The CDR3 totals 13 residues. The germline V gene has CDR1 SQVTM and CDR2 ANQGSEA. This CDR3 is CSVGTGGNQPQHF. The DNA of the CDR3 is TGCAGCGTCGGGACAGGGGGCAATCAGCCCCAGCATTTT.

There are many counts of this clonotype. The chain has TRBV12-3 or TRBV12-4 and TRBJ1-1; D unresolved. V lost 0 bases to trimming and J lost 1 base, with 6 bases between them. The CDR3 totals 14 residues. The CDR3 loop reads CASSLAHPNTEAFF. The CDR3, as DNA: TGTGCCAGCAGTTTAGCGCACCCGAACACTGAAGCTTTCTTT.

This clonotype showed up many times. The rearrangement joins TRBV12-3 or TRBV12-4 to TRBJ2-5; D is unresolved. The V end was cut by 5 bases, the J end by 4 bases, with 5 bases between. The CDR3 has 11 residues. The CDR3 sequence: CASSMRETQYF. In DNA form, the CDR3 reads TGTGCCAGCAGTATGAGAGAGACCCAGTACTTC.

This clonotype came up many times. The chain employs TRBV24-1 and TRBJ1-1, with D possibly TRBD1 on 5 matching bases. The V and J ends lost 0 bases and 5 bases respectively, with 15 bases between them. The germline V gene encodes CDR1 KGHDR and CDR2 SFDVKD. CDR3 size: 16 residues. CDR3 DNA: TGTGCCACCAGTGATTTGGAATCAGCAGGGTTAACTGAAGCTTTCTTT. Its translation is CATSDLESAGLTEAFF.

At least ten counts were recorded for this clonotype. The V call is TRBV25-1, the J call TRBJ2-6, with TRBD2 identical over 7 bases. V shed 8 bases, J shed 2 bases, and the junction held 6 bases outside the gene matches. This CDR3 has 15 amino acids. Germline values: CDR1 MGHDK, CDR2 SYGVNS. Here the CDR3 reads CASLKGGAGANVLTF. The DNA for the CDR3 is TGTGCCAGCCTCAAGGGAGGGGCTGGGGCCAACGTCCTGACTTTC.

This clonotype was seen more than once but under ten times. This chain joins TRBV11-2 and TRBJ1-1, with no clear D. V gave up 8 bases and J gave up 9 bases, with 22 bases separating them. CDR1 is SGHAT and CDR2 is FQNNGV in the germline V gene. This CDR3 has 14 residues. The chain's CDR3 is CASFPSRSGSKAFF. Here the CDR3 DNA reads TGTGCCAGCTTCCCCTCACGGTCGGGGAGTAAAGCTTTCTTT.